There are a few counts of the clone carrying this T cell receptor beta chain. Its antigen is still unknown. This entry comes from a study of post-analysis software for immune sequencing data. Whole-study findings and limits: Same-batch preparations were strongly co-clustered by F measure.

Libraries were made from TCR beta cDNA, and they carried unique molecular identifiers. Around 460,000 cDNA molecules came from approximately 1 to 10 million T cells. From the PCR reads, TCRdb called clonotypes with MiXCR, one entry per CDR3 protein. Seen here are 750,000 to 950,000 distinct CDR3 sequences, 40% to 55% observed once, and the top ten hold over 4.5%. The sequencing sample was made of blood. The clonotype was recovered from a girl aged 10-17 years with multiple sclerosis.

For the CDR3, the DNA is TGCAGTGCTAGAGATCCCGGGAATGAGCAGTTCTTC. Amino acid sequence: CSARDPGNEQFF. V usage is TRBV20-1 and J usage is TRBJ2-1, with D unclear. V lost 0 bases and J lost 7, with 7 bases in between. The CDR3 is made up of 12 amino acids. The germline CDR1 and CDR2 sequences are DFQATT and SNEGSKA (reference sequence).